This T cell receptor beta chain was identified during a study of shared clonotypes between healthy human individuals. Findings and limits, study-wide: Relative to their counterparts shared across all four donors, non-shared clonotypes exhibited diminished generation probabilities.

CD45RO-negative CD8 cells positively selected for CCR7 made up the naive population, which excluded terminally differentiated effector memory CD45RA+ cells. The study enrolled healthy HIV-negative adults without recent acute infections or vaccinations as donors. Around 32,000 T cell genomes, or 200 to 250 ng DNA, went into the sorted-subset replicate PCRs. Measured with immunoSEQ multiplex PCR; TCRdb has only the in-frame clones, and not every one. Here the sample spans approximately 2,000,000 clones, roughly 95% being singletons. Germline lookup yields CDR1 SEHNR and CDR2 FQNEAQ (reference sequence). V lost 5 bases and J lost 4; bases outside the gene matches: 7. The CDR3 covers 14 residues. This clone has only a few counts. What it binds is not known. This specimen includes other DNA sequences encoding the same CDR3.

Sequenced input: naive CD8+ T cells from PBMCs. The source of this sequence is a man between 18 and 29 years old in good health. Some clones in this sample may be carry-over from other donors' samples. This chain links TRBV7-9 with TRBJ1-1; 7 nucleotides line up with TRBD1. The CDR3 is CASSLTGAGTEAFF. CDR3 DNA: TGTGCCAGCAGCCTCACAGGGGCAGGCACTGAAGCTTTCTTT.